The TCR beta chain described here comes from a study of blood T cell repertoires in COVID-19. Study-level information: Samples came from the United States, Italy and Spain, spanning acute and convalescent COVID-19. PBMCs, B-cell-depleted T cells, or T cells were the source of the cDNA or gDNA that made up the material.

V lost 4 bases, J lost 7 bases, and 8 bases stayed unmatched. This CDR3 spans 14 amino acids. Germline V gene lookup returns CDR1 SGHTA and CDR2 FQGTGA. The authors' processing: It was from reference gene primer amplification that nucleated cell counts were estimated. TCRdb's table, derived via immunoSEQ multiplex PCR, lists solely in-frame clones and lacks some. V and J calls and clone size are those listed in that table; D and trimming were worked out from the DNA. The table shows 180,000 or so clones, with roughly 84% occurring only once. The sequenced sample consisted of peripheral blood. The TCR sequence derives from a woman of 80 years or more with acute or convalescent COVID-19. The chain carries TRBV7-3 and TRBJ2-7; 9 nucleotides agree with TRBD1. CDR3 region: CASSSTGGSSEQYF. Here the CDR3 DNA reads TGTGCCAGCAGCTCGACAGGGGGTTCGAGTGAGCAGTACTTC. The full variable domain, completed using reference TRBV7-3 and TRBJ2-7, is GAGVSQTPSNKVTEKGKYVELRCDPISGHTALYWYRQSLGQGPEFLIYFQGTGAADDSGLPNDRFFAVRPEGSVSTLKIQRTERGDSAVYLCASSSTGGSSEQYFGPGTRLTVT.